The rows below give T cell receptor beta chains drawn from one sample of a study of blood T cell repertoires in COVID-19. Clones were sequenced by immunoSEQ multiplex PCR, and TCRdb holds only the in-frame ones, with some missing. Seen here are about 200,000 clones, roughly 88% observed once, and the top ten hold around 1.5%. Sequenced sample: peripheral blood. The source is a man aged 18 to 29 with active or convalescent COVID-19. The CDR3 runs from the conserved cysteine through the conserved F or W. The D gene is left open where the match is weak. Clone size is given for some rows only: seen once, a few or many times, or a class if the clone is expanded.

D: -; size: -; V: TRBV4-2; J: TRBJ2-3; DNA: TGTGCCAGCAGCCAAGAACTTCCAGCGAGCACAGATACGCAGTATTTT; CDR3: CASSQELPASTDTQYF
D: -; size: -; V: TRBV7-2; J: TRBJ2-3; DNA: TGTGCCAGCAGTCCTACCACAGATACGCAGTATTTT; CDR3: CASSPTTDTQYF
D: -; size: -; V: TRBV9; J: TRBJ2-1; DNA: TGTGCCAGCAGCGTAGAAGCCCCAGGTGAGCAGTTCTTC; CDR3: CASSVEAPGEQFF
D: TRBD1; size: -; V: TRBV12-5; J: TRBJ2-7; DNA: TGTGCTAGTGGTTTTCAACCGACAGGGGACTACGAGCAGTACTTC; CDR3: CASGFQPTGDYEQYF
D: TRBD1; size: few; V: TRBV6-5; J: TRBJ1-3; DNA: TGTGCCAGCAGTTACACCGGGACAGGGGCTGGAAACACCATATATTTT; CDR3: CASSYTGTGAGNTIYF
D: -; size: -; V: TRBV6-5; J: TRBJ1-1; DNA: TGTGCCAGCAGTTACTCGAGTCAGGCTAACACTGAAGCTTTCTTT; CDR3: CASSYSSQANTEAFF
D: TRBD1; size: -; V: TRBV7-2; J: TRBJ1-5; DNA: TGTGCCAGCAGCCCGTACAGGGGACTTGGCCAGCCCCAGCATTTT; CDR3: CASSPYRGLGQPQHF
D: TRBD2; size: -; V: TRBV9; J: TRBJ2-7; DNA: TGTGCCAGCAGCGCGGGACTAGCCGCGGGAGTCTACGAGCAGTACTTC; CDR3: CASSAGLAAGVYEQYF
D: TRBD2; size: -; V: TRBV5-1; J: TRBJ2-7; DNA: TGCGCCAGCAGGACTAGCGGGAGGGAATACGAGCAGTACTTC; CDR3: CASRTSGREYEQYF
D: -; size: once; V: TRBV5-1; J: TRBJ1-1; DNA: TGCGCCACCCCCCGGAACACTGAAGCTTTCTTT; CDR3: CATPRNTEAFF
D: -; size: -; V: TRBV19; J: TRBJ2-7; DNA: TGTGCCAGTAGTAGCCGTGGCGGGGGCGTCACCTACGAGCAGTACTTC; CDR3: CASSSRGGGVTYEQYF
D: TRBD2; size: once; V: TRBV14; J: TRBJ2-1; DNA: TGTGCCAGCAGCCATTATTTCGAGACTAGCGGCCCTAATGAGCAGTTCTTC; CDR3: CASSHYFETSGPNEQFF
D: TRBD2; size: few; V: TRBV7-2; J: TRBJ2-7; DNA: TGTGCCAGCAGCCCCTGGACTAGCGGGCGCCCCTCCTACGAGCAGTACTTC; CDR3: CASSPWTSGRPSYEQYF
D: TRBD1; size: -; V: TRBV28; J: TRBJ2-7; DNA: TGTGCCAGCAGTTTACGCGCGGACAGGGGTTACGAGCAGTACTTC; CDR3: CASSLRADRGYEQYF
D: -; size: -; V: TRBV15; J: TRBJ1-4; DNA: TGTGCCACCAGCGGCGGTAGGACTAATGAAAAACTGTTTTTT; CDR3: CATSGGRTNEKLFF
D: TRBD2; size: -; V: TRBV24-1; J: TRBJ2-1; DNA: TGTGCCACCAGTGATTTGGGGACTAGGGGAGGTGAGCAGTTCTTC; CDR3: CATSDLGTRGGEQFF
D: -; size: -; V: TRBV9; J: TRBJ1-1; DNA: TGTGCCAGCAGCGTAGACGCGGGGTTTGGCACTGAAGCTTTCTTT; CDR3: CASSVDAGFGTEAFF
D: TRBD2; size: -; V: TRBV3-1/TRBV3-2; J: TRBJ2-7; DNA: TGTGCCAGCAGCGGGACTAGCGGGACCTACGAGCAGTACTTC; CDR3: CASSGTSGTYEQYF
D: TRBD2; size: -; V: TRBV4-1; J: TRBJ2-1; DNA: TGCGCCAGCAGCCAAGAGATCGGCACTAGCGGTCGTTACAATGAGCAGTTCTTC; CDR3: CASSQEIGTSGRYNEQFF
D: -; size: few; V: TRBV6-2/TRBV6-3; J: TRBJ1-1; DNA: TGTGCCAGCAGTTACTGGACAGTCAACACTGAAGCTTTCTTT; CDR3: CASSYWTVNTEAFF
D: -; size: -; V: TRBV6-5; J: TRBJ2-1; DNA: TGTGCCAGCAGTTTTCGGACTAACAATGAGCAGTTCTTC; CDR3: CASSFRTNNEQFF
D: -; size: -; V: TRBV7-2; J: TRBJ2-1; DNA: TGTGCCAGCAGCTTAGTAACCAGGAATGAGCAGTTCTTC; CDR3: CASSLVTRNEQFF
D: TRBD1; size: -; V: TRBV7-9; J: TRBJ1-5; DNA: TGTGCCAGCAGCAATGGACAGGTCAATCAGCCCCAGCATTTT; CDR3: CASSNGQVNQPQHF
D: -; size: -; V: TRBV5-4; J: TRBJ2-7; DNA: TGTGCCAGCAGCTCCCCGACGGGGGTAGCGCGCGAGCAGTACTTC; CDR3: CASSSPTGVAREQYF
D: -; size: once; V: TRBV28; J: TRBJ1-4; DNA: TGTGCCAGCAGTTCCCGAACAGGGTGGACGAATGAAAAACTGTTTTTT; CDR3: CASSSRTGWTNEKLFF
D: TRBD1; size: -; V: TRBV6-2/TRBV6-3; J: TRBJ1-2; DNA: TGTGCCAGCAGTTACACCCCAGACAGGGGTTATGGCTACACCTTC; CDR3: CASSYTPDRGYGYTF
D: TRBD2; size: -; V: TRBV7-9; J: TRBJ2-1; DNA: TGTGCCAGCTCCCTTCAGGGACTAGCGGGAGCGCTTGAGCAGTTCTTC; CDR3: CASSLQGLAGALEQFF
D: TRBD1; size: -; V: TRBV6-1; J: TRBJ1-2; DNA: TGTGCCAGCAGTGAAGCGAACAGGGGGCTGGTGACCTTC; CDR3: CASSEANRGLVTF
D: -; size: -; V: TRBV30; J: TRBJ2-7; DNA: TGTGCCTGGAGTGGCGGGGGCGGGAGCTCCTACGAGCAGTACTTC; CDR3: CAWSGGGGSSYEQYF
D: TRBD1; size: -; V: TRBV19; J: TRBJ2-3; DNA: TGTGCCAGTAACTCCTTCCGACAGGGGGGTACAGATACGCAGTATTTT; CDR3: CASNSFRQGGTDTQYF
D: -; size: -; V: TRBV7-2; J: TRBJ2-5; DNA: TGTGCCAGCAGCTTAGTTGGCCTAGCCCGGGAGACCCAGTACTTC; CDR3: CASSLVGLARETQYF